This T cell receptor beta chain was profiled in a study of cytomegalovirus exposure and HLA in healthy donors (dated by TCRdb to 2015 to 2018). Notes on the research overall: According to a later analysis, the 110 or so validation repertoires were produced on the same platform as the roughly 700 repertoires of the first cohort. The study was designed to test whether signatures of past pathogen exposure could be identified by cataloging public T cell receptors. Along with the approximately 670-subject first cohort, a separate validation cohort of over 90 different subjects was used. To predict cytomegalovirus infection status, the study combined high-throughput TCR immunosequencing, statistical association of individual TCRs with disease status, and machine learning. General conclusions and limits of the study: In vitro tests confirmed that three of the cytomegalovirus-associated TCR beta chains recognize cytomegalovirus antigens. The study gave a list of over 150 TCR beta chains associated with cytomegalovirus. It was suggested by the authors that the approach could potentially be generalized to other disease states and immunological phenotypes. Subsequent analysis determined that TCRs grouped into clusters in the first cohort also showed a tendency toward co-occurrence across the 130 or so validation repertoires, and 94% of cluster scores exceeded 0. The validation cohort had no HLA typing available for a later analysis, so co-occurrence within that cohort was assessed over all 120 or so repertoires. Cytomegalovirus status was reported to be diagnosed by the classifier with high specificity and sensitivity in both the original and validation cohorts. Most TCR sequences were seen in very few donors, while some public TCRs were found in many individuals.

V is pruned by 0 bases and J by 8 bases, leaving 2 bases of the junction without a gene match. The germline V gene supplies CDR1 MDHEN and CDR2 SYDVKM. Its CDR3 holds 14 amino acids, cysteine through phenylalanine. Only the CDR3 DNA stays, 42 bases, in frame from base 1. With respect to this clone: It lacks a known antigen. Base qualities are not provided; no much larger clone lies one nucleotide away.

The method was the immunoSEQ multiplex PCR assay. As for the original processing: A statistical classification framework was built for diagnosing cytomegalovirus status from the catalog of TCR beta chain sequences. What TCRdb holds here is the immuneACCESS table cut down to in-frame rearrangements. Part of the clones is not present; checked against another copy, under half of the missing clones reflect an unresolved V gene, and the others are unexplained. V, J and clone size derive from that table, while D and trimming were established from the DNA sequence. The sample table holds 100,000 to 150,000 clones, of which 90% to 97% were seen once. Of the sample, around 1.7% falls within the top ten clones. Separate from the approximately 670-subject first cohort, the validation cohort of more than 90 subjects was the group to which the donors belonged.

Recombination joined TRBV28 with TRBJ1-3, and 9 bases in between align with TRBD1. The TCR was taken from a young man in good health and CMV-seronegative. The sample was PBMCs. CDR3 protein: CASSLWGQGDTIYF. The base sequence is TGTGCCAGCAGTTTATGGGGACAGGGTGACACCATATATTTT.